Detailed here is one T cell receptor (beta chain). The same CDR3 also results from other DNA sequences found in this sample. The source of the sample is a study of blood T cell repertoires in COVID-19. Study background: The United States, Italy and Spain supplied acute and convalescent COVID-19 samples. Sources were T cells, B-cell-depleted T cells, or PBMCs; the material itself was cDNA or gDNA.

Trimming cost V 1 base and J 3 bases, with 9 bases left between them. This CDR3 has 15 residues. Germline CDR1 SGHTA, CDR2 FQGNSA. The authors' processing: Reference gene primer amplification gave nucleated cell count estimates. Assay used: immunoSEQ multiplex PCR; TCRdb lists only in-frame clones, some missing. V, J and clone size were drawn from that table, and D and trimming were deduced from the DNA. The table has over 200,000 clones, approximately 90% seen once; the top ten hold 5.9%. Sequenced sample: peripheral blood. The rearrangement joins TRBV7-2 to TRBJ1-4; maybe TRBD1 (6 bases). The TCR was taken from an elderly man with acute or convalescent COVID-19. This CDR3 reads CASSLEQGANEKLFF. CDR3 in DNA: TGTGCCAGCAGCTTAGAACAGGGAGCTAATGAAAAACTGTTTTTT.